These 27 T cell receptor beta chains were all obtained from the same sample, sequenced in a study of T cells expressing NK-cell markers. TCRdb reprocessed the 5' RACE reads, keeping one entry per CDR3 protein, no DNA. Its table records 350,000 to 500,000 distinct CDR3 sequences. The source material was blood T cells: a sorted CD56 or NKG2C T cell subset, CD4+ or CD8+ T cells, or bulk PBMC T cells (not recorded which). These receptors were collected from a woman between 18 and 75 years old in good health.

The chain uses TRBV28 and TRBJ1-1; TCRdb names TRBD1, which stays unverified in the absence of DNA. Germline CDR1 is MDHEN and CDR2 is SYDVKM. This CDR3 has 13 residues. CDR3 region: CASTFLGQFEAFF. The full variable domain, rest sourced from reference TRBV28 and TRBJ1-1, is DVKVTQSSRYLVKRTGEKVFLECVQDMDHENMFWYRQDPGLGLRLIYFSYDVKMKEKGDIPEGYSVSREKKERFSLILESASTNQTSMYLCASTFLGQFEAFFGQGTRLTVV.

The chain has TRBV20-1 and TRBJ1-2. The germline V gene has CDR1 DFQATT and CDR2 SNEGSKA (reference sequence). The CDR3 contains 15 residues. CDR3 residues: CSARGRSTLNYGYTF.

The V and J genes are TRBV12-3 or TRBV12-4 and TRBJ2-2; TCRdb proposes TRBD2, but this gene call is untestable without DNA. The CDR3 totals 15 residues. The CDR3: CASSYSSGPTGELFF.

The chain carries TRBV6-1 and TRBJ1-1; TCRdb lists TRBD1, though no DNA is available to test this call. CDR3 size: 15 residues. Germline CDR1 is MNHNS and CDR2 is SASEGT. The CDR3: CASSPSGTVNTEAFF.

The chain carries TRBV6-2 or TRBV6-3 and TRBJ2-1; TCRdb's D call of TRBD2 is untestable without DNA. The CDR3 runs 14 residues. CDR1 and CDR2 (germline): MNHEY, SVGEGT. The CDR3: CAGSGTPWVNEQFF.

The chain uses TRBV12-5 and TRBJ2-1; TCRdb lists TRBD1, though no DNA is available to test this call. Germline V gene lookup returns CDR1 LGHNT and CDR2 FRNRAP. The CDR3 sequence is 16 residues long. CDR3: CASGLGAGGADYEQFF.

V gene TRBV13 combines with J gene TRBJ2-1; TCRdb's assignment of TRBD1 cannot be checked, as there is no DNA. CDR3 size: 14 residues. CDR1 and CDR2 from the germline V gene are PRHDT and FYEKMQ (reference sequence). The CDR3: CASSPQAPRNEQFF.

This sequence joins TRBV4-3 and TRBJ2-3. The CDR3 length is 17 residues. Germline CDR1 is LGHNA and CDR2 is YSLEER. This CDR3 is CASSQDLSDFITDTQYF.

The rearrangement joins TRBV5-1 to TRBJ2-1; with no DNA, the TCRdb D assignment of TRBD2 cannot be verified. The CDR3 runs 13 residues. CDR1 is SGHRS, CDR2 YFSETQ, per germline. The CDR3 protein is CASSLGGASGEFF.

The chain uses TRBV7-9 and TRBJ1-3; TCRdb's assignment of TRBD1 cannot be checked, as there is no DNA. The CDR3 is 16 residues long. From germline, CDR1 is SEHNR and CDR2 FQNEAQ (reference sequence). CDR3 amino acids: CASSYNTGSSGNTIYF.

The chain carries TRBV20-1 and TRBJ2-1. The CDR3 extends over 13 amino acids. Germline CDR1 reads DFQATT; CDR2 reads SNEGSKA (reference sequence). This CDR3 is CSASYRSYNEQFF.

This chain links TRBV7-9 with TRBJ2-7; TCRdb lists TRBD2, though no DNA is available to test this call. Per the germline V gene, CDR1 is SEHNR and CDR2 is FQNEAQ (reference sequence). This CDR3 region has 17 residues. CDR3 sequence: CASSLGVGGLLSYEQYF.

The rearrangement joins TRBV5-1 to TRBJ2-5; TCRdb proposes TRBD2, but this gene call is untestable without DNA. The CDR3 covers 14 residues. Germline V gene data show CDR1 as SGHRS and CDR2 as YFSETQ. The CDR3 is CASRSGGFQETQYF.

The rearrangement joins TRBV25-1 to TRBJ1-1; TCRdb reports TRBD1, a call that lacks DNA to check it against. The CDR3 sequence is 14 residues long. Germline V CDR1 and CDR2: MGHDK, SYGVNS. The CDR3 spells CATIHGGGNTEAFF.

The chain employs TRBV6-2 or TRBV6-3 and TRBJ2-1. Germline CDR1 and CDR2: MNHEY and SVGEGT. The CDR3 runs to 13 residues. The CDR3 region is CASSYPMCNEQFF.

The gene calls are TRBV12-3 or TRBV12-4 and TRBJ2-1; there is no DNA to check the TCRdb D call of TRBD2. The CDR3 is made up of 12 amino acids. CDR3 in amino acids: CASSPGLAGGFF.

The chain joins TRBV6-1 to TRBJ2-5. This CDR3 has 13 amino acids. The germline V gene encodes CDR1 MNHNS and CDR2 SASEGT. CDR3 region: CASSRRRLETQYF.

The V gene is TRBV6-1, the J gene TRBJ2-7. Germline-derived CDR1 and CDR2 are MNHNS and SASEGT. The CDR3 spans 13 residues. CDR3 protein: CASSRGPADEQYF.

This chain links TRBV6-5 with TRBJ2-1; TCRdb reports TRBD2, a call that lacks DNA to check it against. Per the germline V gene, CDR1 is MNHEY and CDR2 is SVGAGI. This CDR3 has 13 residues. CDR3 in amino acids: CASCWGLYNEQFF.

The CDR3 region is CASSLMTGGAKNIQYF. The V gene is TRBV2, the J gene TRBJ2-4; without DNA, the TCRdb call of TRBD1 cannot be checked. CDR1 SNHLY and CDR2 FYNNEI come from the germline V gene. This CDR3 region has 16 residues.

The genes are TRBV7-9 and TRBJ2-4; TCRdb's D gene call, TRBD1, goes unchecked for lack of DNA. Germline V gives CDR1 SEHNR, CDR2 FQNEAQ (reference sequence). The CDR3 loop spans 16 amino acids. The CDR3 sequence: CASSLTKGRAQNIQYF.

This chain links TRBV6-5 with TRBJ1-1. The germline CDR1 and CDR2 sequences are MNHEY and SVGAGI. The CDR3 contains 17 residues. The CDR3 sequence is CASSYLRSARGGTEAFF.

The gene calls are TRBV20-1 and TRBJ2-3. This CDR3 has 12 amino acids. The germline gives CDR1 DFQATT, CDR2 SNEGSKA (reference sequence). CDR3 loop: CSAREHTDTQYF.

V gene TRBV23-1 combines with J gene TRBJ1-2. TRBV23-1 is sorted into the ORF group, with uncertain function. The CDR3 contains 14 residues. The CDR3 loop is CASSHLTGVGGYTF.

The CDR3 reads CSVEGQSSYNEQFF. The rearrangement joins TRBV29-1 to TRBJ2-1. CDR3 length equals 14 residues. Germline V CDR1 and CDR2: SQVTM, ANQGSEA.

The chain joins TRBV29-1 to TRBJ2-1; TCRdb designates TRBD1, a call that cannot be tested without DNA. The CDR3 loop spans 14 amino acids. Germline-derived CDR1 and CDR2 are SQVTM and ANQGSEA. The CDR3 protein is CSVVGAPSYNEQFF.

This chain connects TRBV5-4 to TRBJ2-2; the TRBD1 assignment by TCRdb is unverifiable without DNA. This CDR3 has 16 amino acids. The germline CDR1 and CDR2 sequences are SGHNT and YYREEE (reference sequence). CDR3 sequence: CASSPVGGSNTGELFF.